Here is one T cell receptor beta chain with its context. Its cognate antigen is unknown. V was pared by 4 bases and J by 1 base, with 10 bases between. Germline V gene data show CDR1 as MGHDK and CDR2 as SYGVNS. The CDR3 length is 14 residues. This sample was taken from a study of cytomegalovirus exposure and HLA in healthy donors. Overall study findings and caveats: Among TCR beta chains, those listed as cytomegalovirus-associated numbered 164. Versus the roughly 670-donor mean, an Asian-associated ancestry cluster reportedly showed fewer N-insertions in a later analysis.

PCR primers comprised 60 Vbeta and 13 Jbeta primers. Method: immunoSEQ multiplex PCR; TCRdb's copy keeps in-frame clones and lacks some. Of 150,000 to 200,000 clones listed, 77% are singletons. This chain links TRBV25-1 with TRBJ1-1, with D possibly matching TRBD1 (6 bases). The source of this sequence is a male donor in good health and CMV-seropositive. Sequencing was performed on PBMCs. CDR3 DNA: TGTGCCAGCAGTGGGCGGACAGCGAACACTGAAGCTTTCTTT. This translates into CASSGRTANTEAFF.